This paragraph reports one T cell receptor (beta chain). Its antigen remains unidentified. This sample was taken from a study of T-cell memory formation after mild COVID-19. Study details: Largely donor-specific sequence clusters came from a couple of donors.

The V gene end was trimmed by 2 bases and the J gene end by 5 bases; junction bases not matched to a gene: 5. The CDR3 has 16 amino acids. Germline V gene lookup returns CDR1 KGHDR and CDR2 SFDVKD. General study points: A second wave expanding day 15 to 37 was CD4+-biased; contracting clones were balanced. Clonal second-wave expansions that peaked on day 37 had unconfirmed SARS-CoV-2 specificity.

The TCR alpha and TCR beta cDNA libraries, bearing sample barcodes and UMIs, were generated by 5'RACE using constant-segment primers. TCRdb recomputed calls from the 5' RACE reads with MiXCR, one row per CDR3 protein. This table has approximately 490,000 distinct CDR3 sequences, around 21% appearing once. The TCR was taken from an adult woman who had mild COVID-19 (a few samples of this study predate the infection). Cell type and time point are not known. The chain has TRBV24-1 and TRBJ2-1, with TRBD2 matching 10 bases. Source material: PBMCs or a T cell subset sorted from them (not recorded which). CDR3 in DNA: TGTGCCACCAGTGATTACCTAGCGGGGGCGAACAATGAGCAGTTCTTC. This encodes CATSDYLAGANNEQFF.